Listed below are T cell receptor beta chains from one sample, sequenced in a study of blood T cell repertoires in COVID-19. Here immunoSEQ multiplex PCR was the method, and the copy in TCRdb shows in-frame clones only, minus some. The profile shows 250,000 or so clones, about nine tenths of them singletons. Sequencing was done on a sample of peripheral blood. Source of these receptors: a man in his sixties with acute or convalescent COVID-19. The CDR3 runs from the conserved cysteine through the conserved F or W. D genes are given only for firm matches. Clone size is not always given. Where it is, it says once, few, many or a class for expanded clones.

TRBJ1-5 - TRBD1 TRBV30 CAWSVGGGQGNQPQHF TGTGCCTGGAGTGTCGGTGGAGGACAGGGAAATCAGCCCCAGCATTTT
TRBJ2-2 few - TRBV6-4 CASSGQNTGELFF TGTGCCAGCAGTGGACAGAACACCGGGGAGCTGTTTTTT
TRBJ2-7 - - TRBV21-1 CASSRIRGRENYEQYF TGTGCCAGCAGCAGGATCAGGGGGCGCGAGAACTACGAGCAGTACTTC
TRBJ1-2 - - TRBV29-1 CSAGTGTNYGYTF TGCAGCGCTGGGACTGGGACCAACTATGGCTACACCTTC
TRBJ1-5 - - TRBV6-1 CASSEAAPFGNQPQHF TGTGCCAGCAGTGAAGCGGCCCCTTTTGGCAATCAGCCCCAGCATTTT
TRBJ1-2 - - TRBV4-3 CASSQDLANYGYTF TGCGCCAGCAGCCAAGATCTAGCTAACTATGGCTACACCTTC
TRBJ2-5 once TRBD2 TRBV3-1/TRBV3-2 CASSRTGGETQYF TGTGCCAGCAGCCGTACGGGGGGGGAGACCCAGTACTTC
TRBJ2-7 once TRBD2 TRBV11-1 CASSLTSGRAEQYF TGTGCCAGCAGCTTGACTAGCGGGAGGGCCGAGCAGTACTTC
TRBJ1-1 once - TRBV6-6 CASSRGTLLNQATEAFF TGTGCCAGCAGTCGCGGGACACTGCTAAACCAGGCGACTGAAGCTTTCTTT
TRBJ2-1 - TRBD2 TRBV18 CASSHPSGGMYNEQFF TGTGCCAGCTCACATCCTAGCGGGGGGATGTACAATGAGCAGTTCTTC
TRBJ2-7 - TRBD2 TRBV7-2 CASSLKRGSVSEQYF TGTGCCAGCAGCCTAAAGCGGGGTTCTGTCTCCGAGCAGTACTTC
TRBJ1-1 - - TRBV9 CASSSRGNTEAFF TGTGCCAGCAGCAGTAGGGGGAACACTGAAGCTTTCTTT
TRBJ2-1 - TRBD2 TRBV4-1 CASSPEPSGRPFFF TGCGCCAGCAGCCCCGAACCTAGCGGGAGACCATTTTTCTTC
TRBJ2-6 - - TRBV5-1 CASTSTGELSGANVLTF TGCGCCAGCACCTCGACAGGAGAGCTCTCTGGGGCCAACGTCCTGACTTTC
TRBJ2-1 - TRBD2 TRBV12-3/TRBV12-4 CASSRGTSGEQFF TGTGCCAGCAGCCGCGGGACTAGCGGTGAGCAGTTCTTC
TRBJ2-7 - TRBD1 TRBV6-1 CASSDRRQGPSEQYF TGTGCCAGCAGTGACCGAAGACAGGGACCCTCCGAGCAGTACTTC
TRBJ1-4 - TRBD1 TRBV27 CASSLSGQARLGREKLFF TGTGCCAGCAGTTTATCTGGACAGGCTCGGTTGGGCAGGGAAAAACTGTTTTTT
TRBJ2-4 - TRBD1 TRBV9 CASSVNPRDSTKNIQYF TGTGCCAGCAGCGTGAATCCTCGGGACAGCACCAAAAACATTCAGTACTTC